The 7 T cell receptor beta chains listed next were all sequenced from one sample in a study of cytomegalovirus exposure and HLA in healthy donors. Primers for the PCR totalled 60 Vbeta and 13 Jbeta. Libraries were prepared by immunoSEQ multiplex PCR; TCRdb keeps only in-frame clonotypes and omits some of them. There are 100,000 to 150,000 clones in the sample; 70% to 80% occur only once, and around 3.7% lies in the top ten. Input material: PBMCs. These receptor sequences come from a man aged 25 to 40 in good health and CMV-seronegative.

CDR3 region: CASSDRGRETEAFF. The CDR3 DNA reads TGTGCCAGCAGCGACAGGGGGCGAGAGACTGAAGCTTTCTTT. V and J are TRBV7-3 and TRBJ1-1; TRBD1 agrees at 10 bases. The CDR3 length is 14 residues. Germline V gene sequence: CDR1 SGHTA, CDR2 FQGTGA. The ends lost 5 bases at V and 5 bases at J; junction bases unmatched: 5.

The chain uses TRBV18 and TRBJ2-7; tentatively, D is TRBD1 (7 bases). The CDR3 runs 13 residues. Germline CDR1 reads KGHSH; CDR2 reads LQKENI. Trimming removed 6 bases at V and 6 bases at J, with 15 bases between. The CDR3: CASSASRGVEQYF. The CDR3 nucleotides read TGTGCCAGCTCGGCATCCAGGGGGGTCGAGCAGTACTTC.

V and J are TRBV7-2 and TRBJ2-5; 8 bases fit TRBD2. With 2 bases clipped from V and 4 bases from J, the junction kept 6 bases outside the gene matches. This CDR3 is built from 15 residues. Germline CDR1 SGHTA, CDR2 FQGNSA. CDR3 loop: CASSLMRGVGETQYF. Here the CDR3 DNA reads TGTGCCAGCAGCTTAATGCGGGGGGTCGGAGAGACCCAGTACTTC.

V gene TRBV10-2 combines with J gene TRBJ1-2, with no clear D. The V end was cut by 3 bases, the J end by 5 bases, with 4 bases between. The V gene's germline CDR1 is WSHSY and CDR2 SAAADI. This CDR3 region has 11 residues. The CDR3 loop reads CASSDSYGYTF. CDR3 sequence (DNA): TGCGCCAGCAGTGATTCGTATGGCTACACCTTC.

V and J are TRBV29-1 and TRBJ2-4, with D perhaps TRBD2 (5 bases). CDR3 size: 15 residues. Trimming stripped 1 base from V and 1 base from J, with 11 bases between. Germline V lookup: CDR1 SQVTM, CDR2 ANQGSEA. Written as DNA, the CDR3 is TGCAGCGTTGAAGGGCGAGGGAACGCCAAAAACATTCAGTACTTC. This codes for CSVEGRGNAKNIQYF.

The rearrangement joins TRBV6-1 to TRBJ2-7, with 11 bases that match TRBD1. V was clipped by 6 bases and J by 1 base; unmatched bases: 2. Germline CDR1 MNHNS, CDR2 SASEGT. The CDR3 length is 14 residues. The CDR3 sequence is CASRGTGGSYEQYF. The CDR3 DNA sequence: TGTGCCAGCAGGGGGACAGGGGGGTCCTACGAGCAGTACTTC.

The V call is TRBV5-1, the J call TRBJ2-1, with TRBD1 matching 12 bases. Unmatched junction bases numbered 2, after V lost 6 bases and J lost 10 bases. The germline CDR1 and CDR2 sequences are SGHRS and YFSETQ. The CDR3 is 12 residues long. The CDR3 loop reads CASIGTGGEQFF. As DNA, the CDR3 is TGCGCCAGCATCGGGACAGGGGGCGAGCAGTTCTTC.